This TCR beta chain was profiled in a study of PD-1 blockade in mismatch repair-deficient tumors (dated by TCRdb to about 2017). General notes on the study: Between late 2013 and September 2016, the trial enrolled 70 to 100 consecutive patients with around twelve mismatch repair-deficient cancer types, every one of whom had been previously treated and was progressing. Deep sequencing of TCR CDR3 regions was used to track tumor-associated T cell clones in peripheral blood of patients responding to PD-1 blockade.

This clone has a single count. Which antigen it targets is not known. Per-base quality was not reported, and no clone a single base away is much larger than it. In the paper's terms, the time point label means: peripheral blood before pembrolizumab. For every enrolled patient, mismatch repair deficiency was confirmed by either polymerase chain reaction or immunohistochemistry. TCR sequencing was carried out for three patients who responded to pembrolizumab therapy. The phase II trial prospectively tested pembrolizumab PD-1 blockade in advanced mismatch repair-deficient cancers regardless of tissue of origin. Peripheral blood T cell samples were collected serially, before PD-1 blockade began and at several time points afterward. Blood sampling time points were reported as weeks after the first dose of pembrolizumab. The full study reports these points: After pembrolizumab, tumor-resident clones, which were often undetectable in blood before treatment, expanded rapidly and then contracted, generally ahead of radiologic responses.

Library method: the immunoSEQ multiplex PCR assay. TCRdb holds this immuneACCESS table with in-frame rearrangements only. Some clones are missing; in checked studies, unresolved V genes explain under half, and the rest has no known cause. For this sample there are 40,000 to 60,000 clones; 77% appear just once. The top ten clonotypes cover under 3.5% of the sample. The sequence came from an adult with mismatch repair-deficient cancer. This sample comprised PBMCs, obtained before pembrolizumab treatment.

The CDR3 corresponds to CASSPTPTITEQYF. DNA sequence: TGTGCCAGCAGCCCCACACCTACTATTACCGAGCAGTACTTC. Here the chain combines TRBV11-1 and TRBJ2-7; a confident D gene designation cannot be given. Between the V and J ends, shortened by 5 bases and 6 bases respectively, the junction contains 17 bases. Looking up the germline V gene (reference sequence) yields CDR1 SGHAT and CDR2 FQDESV. Inclusive of the bounding cysteine and phenylalanine, the CDR3 is 14 residues long. Kept here is only the CDR3 DNA, which spans 42 bases and is read in frame from base 1.